These 13 T cell receptor beta chains came from one sample sequenced in a study of response to subunit inactivated influenza vaccine. TCRdb reprocessed the RT-PCR reads via MiXCR and lists one record per CDR3 protein. The top ten clones hold around 13% of a sample with approximately 530,000 distinct CDR3 sequences, approximately 7.8% of them seen once. The sample consisted of PBMCs from blood, taken around 25 months after vaccination. The receptors stem from a man aged 45 to 75 who received an inactivated influenza vaccine.

This clonotype was counted between two and nine times. The gene calls are TRBV29-1 and TRBJ2-2; no firm D call. The CDR3 spans 15 residues. Germline values: CDR1 SQVTM, CDR2 ANQGSEA. V was shortened by 2 bases and J by 1 base, with 11 bases between the two germline ends. CDR3 sequence: CSVETKGMNTGELFF. DNA for the CDR3: TGCAGCGTTGAAACGAAAGGGATGAACACCGGGGAGCTGTTTTTT.

This clonotype has a count of ten or more. The rearrangement uses TRBV11-1 and TRBJ2-5; unclear D gene. Germline CDR1 is SGHAT and CDR2 is FQDESV (reference sequence). This CDR3 is built from 15 residues. The V gene lost 5 bases and the J gene lost 3 bases, with 16 bases spanning the gap. The CDR3 here is CASSPQAIVEETQYF. DNA of the CDR3: TGTGCCAGCAGCCCCCAGGCAATAGTTGAAGAGACCCAGTACTTC.

The chain couples TRBV7-3 to TRBJ2-1; tentatively, D is TRBD2 (6 bases). This CDR3 has 16 residues. The germline V and J ends were trimmed by 1 base and 3 bases, with 13 bases remaining between them. The germline CDR1 and CDR2 sequences are SGHTA and FQGTGA. The CDR3 here is CASSLMGGMVYNEQFF. In DNA, the CDR3 is TGTGCCAGCAGCTTAATGGGCGGGATGGTCTACAATGAGCAGTTCTTC.

This clonotype was picked up a small number of times. The rearrangement uses TRBV2 and TRBJ1-1; D gene unclear. Germline values: CDR1 SNHLY, CDR2 FYNNEI. V lost 6 bases to trimming and J lost 1 base, with 9 bases between them. The CDR3 has 13 amino acids. CDR3 sequence (DNA): TGTGCCAGCAGAACCACACCGAACACTGAAGCTTTCTTT. It codes for CASRTTPNTEAFF.

This clonotype has just a few counts. The genes are TRBV12-3 or TRBV12-4 and TRBJ1-6; no firm D call. Trimming stripped 1 base from V and 8 bases from J, with 6 bases between. This CDR3 has 13 amino acids. CDR3 loop: CASSLVADSPLHF. DNA of the CDR3: TGTGCCAGCAGTTTAGTTGCTGATTCACCCCTCCACTTT.

The sample holds a few counts of this clonotype. The J gene is TRBJ2-3, the V gene TRBV10-3; D ambiguous. The germline gives CDR1 ENHRY, CDR2 SYGVKD. The CDR3 is made up of 15 amino acids. Trimming left V 4 bases short and J 0 bases short, with 11 bases between. CDR3 residues: CAISGSGSSTDTQYF. CDR3 coding DNA: TGTGCCATCAGTGGGTCAGGATCTAGCACAGATACGCAGTATTTT.

There are a few counts of this clonotype. The rearrangement links TRBV6-1 to TRBJ1-4; TRBD1 is a possible D gene (5 bases). The CDR3 has 13 residues. V gave up 6 bases and J gave up 8 bases, with 13 bases separating them. Germline lookup yields CDR1 MNHNS and CDR2 SASEGT. In DNA form, the CDR3 reads TGTGCCAGCAGCGGACATATTCAGGAAAAACTGTTTTTT. Amino acid sequence: CASSGHIQEKLFF.

Remarks on this clonotype: An end of the junction differs from the germline gene, which may be a read error. The V and J genes are TRBV5-5 and TRBJ2-3, with D tentatively TRBD2 (6 bases). CDR1 and CDR2 (germline): SGHKS, YYEKEE (reference sequence). This CDR3 spans 15 amino acids. The CDR3 DNA sequence: TGTGCCATCAGCTTGGGGCTAGCGCGAACAGATACGCAGTATTTT. This codes for CAISLGLARTDTQYF.

The table lists this clonotype with a few counts. The J gene is TRBJ2-2, the V gene TRBV10-3; maybe TRBD2 (6 bases). Germline CDR1 reads ENHRY; CDR2 reads SYGVKD. CDR3 length: 14 amino acids. V was cut by 6 bases and J by 1 base, with 9 bases left in between. The CDR3 region is CAISGGLNTGELFF. As DNA, the CDR3 is TGTGCCATCAGCGGGGGACTGAACACCGGGGAGCTGTTTTTT.

In its sample, this clonotype was seen many times. The V and J genes are TRBV12-3 or TRBV12-4 and TRBJ1-3; D call uncertain. Trimming took 6 bases from V and 0 from J, leaving 12 bases between them. This CDR3 is 15 amino acids long. The CDR3 is CASSAGLSSGNTIYF. The CDR3 DNA sequence: TGTGCCAGCAGCGCCGGACTCTCCTCTGGAAACACCATATATTTT.

In the case of this clonotype: This may stem from a read error, because a much larger clone lies one nucleotide away. This chain links TRBV25-1 with TRBJ1-2; D gene uncertain. The CDR3 consists of 13 residues. Germline V gives CDR1 MGHDK, CDR2 SYGVNS. Here the CDR3 DNA reads TGTGCCTGCAGTGATTATACCGGCTATGGCTACACCTTC. It is translated as CACSDYTGYGYTF.

CDR3 residues: CASSKYVGVPSSYNEQFF. CDR3 coding DNA: TGTGCCAGCAGCAAATATGTAGGGGTCCCCTCCTCCTACAATGAGCAGTTCTTC. The genes are TRBV27 and TRBJ2-1; D may be TRBD1 (5 bases). The CDR3 spans 18 residues. Germline values: CDR1 MNHEY, CDR2 SMNVEV (reference sequence). V shed 6 bases and J shed 0 bases, with 21 bases lying between them.

This clonotype appeared a few times. The genes are TRBV5-1 and TRBJ2-1; no firm D call. Trimming stripped 3 bases from V and 2 bases from J, with 15 bases between. From germline, CDR1 is SGHRS and CDR2 YFSETQ. CDR3 size: 16 residues. The CDR3 nucleotides read TGCGCCAGCAGCTCACTGGGAACAGAAGCCTACAATGAGCAGTTCTTC. Translating gives CASSSLGTEAYNEQFF.